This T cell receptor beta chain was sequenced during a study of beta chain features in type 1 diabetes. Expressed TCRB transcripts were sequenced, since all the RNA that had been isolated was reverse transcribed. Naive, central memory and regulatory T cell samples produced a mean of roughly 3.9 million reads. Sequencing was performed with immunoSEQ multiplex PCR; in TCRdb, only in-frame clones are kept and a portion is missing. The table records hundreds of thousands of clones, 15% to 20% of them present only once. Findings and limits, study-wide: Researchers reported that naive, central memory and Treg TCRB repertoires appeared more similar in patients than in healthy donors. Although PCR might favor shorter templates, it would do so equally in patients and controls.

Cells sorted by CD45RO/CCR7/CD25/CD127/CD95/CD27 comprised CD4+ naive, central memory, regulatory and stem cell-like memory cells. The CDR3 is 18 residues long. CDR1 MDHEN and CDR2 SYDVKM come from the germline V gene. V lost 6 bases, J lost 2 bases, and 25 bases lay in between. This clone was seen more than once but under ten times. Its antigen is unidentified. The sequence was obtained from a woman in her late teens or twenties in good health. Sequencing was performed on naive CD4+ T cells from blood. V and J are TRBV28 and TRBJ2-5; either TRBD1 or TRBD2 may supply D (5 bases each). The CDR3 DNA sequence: TGTGCCAGCAGCTACCGTCTCCCCCTTGTGGGACGACAAGAGACCCAGTACTTC. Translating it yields CASSYRLPLVGRQETQYF.